This paragraph reports one TCR beta chain. Its specificity is unknown. TCRdb reanalysed the RT-PCR reads using MiXCR and keeps one entry per CDR3 protein. This table holds some 500,000 distinct CDR3 sequences, over 10% found once. The record originates from a study of response to subunit inactivated influenza vaccine. The study's findings and limits: The authors offered the suggestion that each seasonal influenza vaccination recruits few new T cells.

Between the trimmed V and J ends, which lost 6 bases and 1 base, there was a span of 11 bases. The CDR3 is 15 residues long. The germline V gene has CDR1 SGHDT and CDR2 YYEEEE. V and J are TRBV5-6 and TRBJ2-6; no reliable D call. The clonotype was recovered from a man aged 50-60 years who received an inactivated influenza vaccine. Here the sequenced sample was PBMCs from blood, taken roughly 48 days after vaccination. The CDR3 region has the DNA TGTGCCAGCACCGTTAGTTATTCTGGGGCCAACGTCCTGACTTTC. Translation: CASTVSYSGANVLTF.